The T cell receptor (beta chain) described here comes from a study of memory CD4+ T cells and cytomegalovirus serostatus (dated by TCRdb to between 2018 and 2021). Some background on the complete study: The cohort comprised 33 healthy Belgian adults, 9 CMV seropositive and roughly 25 CMV seronegative. CD4+ memory TCRbeta repertoires of a Belgian cohort with known cytomegalovirus serostatus were sequenced in order to replicate a published TCR-based CMV serostatus classifier.

General study outcomes and caveats: CMV serostatus prediction reached a median bootstrapped AUC of nearly 0.96 with the original framework and roughly 0.9 with a US-trained random forest. The original-framework classifier achieved a median bootstrapped AUC of about 0.94 with a 95% CI of 0.76-1.00 on the Belgian cohort. Unlike the original study, which covered naive and memory CD4+ and CD8+ populations, the Belgian study sequenced only CD4+CD45RO+ memory cells. Among the 150 to 200 previously reported CMV-associated TCRbeta sequences, some 62 showed up in the CD4+ memory repertoires, with each one found in between one and five individuals. Results were interpreted as suggesting that the CMV-associated TCR signature is largely present in the CD4+ memory repertoire.

Relative to germline, V is missing 6 bases and J is missing 5 bases, with 12 bases of the junction outside any gene match. The germline V gene (reference sequence) specifies LNHDA as CDR1 and SQIVND as CDR2. The CDR3 holds 15 amino acids from the cysteine to the phenylalanine. Only the CDR3 DNA is retained, 45 bases long and in frame from the first base. The Quick-DNA Microprep Kit was used to extract genomic DNA from the sorted cells. Amplification of TCRbeta DNA was done with the immunoSEQ hsTCRbeta kit, following the protocol from the manufacturer. An Illumina MiSeq instrument was used to sequence the TCRbeta libraries. In the paper's pipeline: Following removal of out-of-frame sequences, around 2.4 million distinct TCRbeta sequences were retained, with an average of roughly 71,000 per individual. Each individual was scored according to the count of more than 150 previously reported CMV-associated TCRbeta sequences and the total productive distinct TCRbeta count. A beta-binomial model was reimplemented in Python, and scikit-learn random forests with default parameters were trained on data from the US cohort. Classifier performance on the Belgian cohort was summarized as median AUC with percentile confidence intervals over 10,000 bootstrap iterations. Sourced from immuneACCESS, this table was stored by TCRdb with only in-frame sequences that have V and J called. A share of the clones is absent; for the studies checked, an unresolved V gene accounts for under half, and the remainder has no known explanation. The V and J calls and clone size are taken from that table; D and trimming were inferred from the DNA. The sample contains 27,000 or so clones, more than 70% of them found a single time. The ten largest clonotypes hold more than 0.55% of the sample.

A FACSAria II was used to sort memory CD4+ T cells, defined as single viable CD3+CD4+CD8-CD45RO+ cells. CMV serostatus was determined with a Roche Elecsys assay detecting serum IgG against CMV pp150, pp28, p38 and p52. Once the samples were thawed, total CD4+ T cells were enriched through positive selection using CD4 magnetic microbeads. The samples came from a different study that was designed specifically to examine the CD4+ T cell memory repertoire. Peripheral blood mononuclear cells were isolated and cryopreserved following standard operating procedures; serum was stored at -80 °C. Staining used CD3-PerCP (BW264/56), CD4-APC (RPA-T4), CD45RO-PE (UCHT1) and CD8-Pacific Orange (3B5) antibodies, with Sytox blue excluding non-viable cells. With respect to this clone: Its antigen is not yet known. The record has no base qualities; no much larger clone is one base away.

Sequenced material: memory CD4+ T cells from blood. The sequence was collected from an adult in good health and CMV-seronegative. The chain is assembled from TRBV19 and TRBJ1-1; a stretch of 7 junction bases matches TRBD1. The DNA sequence reads TGTGCCAGTAGGCGCCAGGGGGGAGCAGAAACTGAAGCTTTCTTT. Translated, this is CASRRQGGAETEAFF.